The TCR beta chain under discussion was sequenced for a study of control samples from healthy donors and cancer patients. The method was immunoSEQ multiplex PCR; TCRdb's version includes in-frame clones alone and lacks a portion of them. The repertoire has some 150,000 clones, less than 95% of them found once; the top ten carry about 7.6%. This CDR3 has 14 residues. In germline, CDR1 is SGDLS, CDR2 YYNGEE. Trimming pared 0 bases from V and 9 bases from J, leaving 13 bases between. This TCR derives from a man younger than 30 in good health. Sequencing was carried out using blood. The chain joins TRBV9 to TRBJ2-1, with D perhaps matching TRBD1 or TRBD2 (5 bases each). Here the CDR3 DNA reads TGTGCCAGCAGCGTAGTGGAATGGGGGACTGAGCAGTTCTTC. Its translation: CASSVVEWGTEQFF.